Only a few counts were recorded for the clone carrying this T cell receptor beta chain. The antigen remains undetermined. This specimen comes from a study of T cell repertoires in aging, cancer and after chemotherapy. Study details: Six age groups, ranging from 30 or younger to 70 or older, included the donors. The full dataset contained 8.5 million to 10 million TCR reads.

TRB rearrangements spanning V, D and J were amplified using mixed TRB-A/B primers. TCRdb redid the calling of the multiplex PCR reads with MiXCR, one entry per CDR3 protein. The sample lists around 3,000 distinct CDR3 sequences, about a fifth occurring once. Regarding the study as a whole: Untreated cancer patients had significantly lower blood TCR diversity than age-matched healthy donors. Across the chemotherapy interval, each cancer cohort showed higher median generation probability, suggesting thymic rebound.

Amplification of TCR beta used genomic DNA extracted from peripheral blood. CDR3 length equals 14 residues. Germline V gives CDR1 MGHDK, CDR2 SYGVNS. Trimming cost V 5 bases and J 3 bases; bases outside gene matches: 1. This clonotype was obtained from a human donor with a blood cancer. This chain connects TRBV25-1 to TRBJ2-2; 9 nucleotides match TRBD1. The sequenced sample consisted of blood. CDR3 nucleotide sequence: TGTGCCAGCAGTACAGGGGGCGACACCGGGGAGCTGTTTTTT. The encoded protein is CASSTGGDTGELFF. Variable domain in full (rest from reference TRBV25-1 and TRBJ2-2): EADIYQTPRYLVIGTGKKITLECSQTMGHDKMYWYQQDPGMELHLIHYSYGVNSTEKGDLSSESTVSRIRTEHFPLTLESARPSHTSQYLCASSTGGDTGELFFGEGSRLTVL.